Listed here is a single T cell receptor beta chain. The sample comes from a study of blood T cell repertoires in COVID-19. Study in general: Donors in the United States, Italy and Spain gave samples during acute or convalescent COVID-19. PBMCs, B-cell-depleted T cells, or T cells were the source of the cDNA or gDNA that made up the material.

In the authors' workflow: It was from reference gene primer amplification that nucleated cell counts were estimated. Assay used: immunoSEQ multiplex PCR; TCRdb lists only in-frame clones, some missing. The V and J calls and the clone size are those of that table, but D and trimming were determined from the DNA. The table shows fewer than 120,000 clones, with less than 85% occurring only once. The V gene lost 3 bases and the J gene lost 3 bases, with 6 bases spanning the gap. The CDR3 is made up of 13 amino acids. Germline V CDR1 and CDR2: MDHEN, SYDVKM. V usage is TRBV28 and J usage is TRBJ2-1; D perhaps matches TRBD2 (6 bases). This clonotype was obtained from an elderly woman with acute or convalescent COVID-19. Sequencing was carried out using peripheral blood. The CDR3 is CASSFGGYNEQFF. The CDR3 DNA is TGTGCCAGCAGTTTCGGGGGCTACAATGAGCAGTTCTTC.